This section outlines one TCR beta chain sequence together with its context. At the DNA level, this CDR3 is encoded by other sequences in the same sample as well. Original handling: Researchers report that nucleated cell counts were estimated from reference gene primer amplification. The repertoire was sequenced with immunoSEQ multiplex PCR; TCRdb's copy has only in-frame clones and lacks some. V, J and clone size were drawn from that table, and D and trimming were deduced from the DNA. The data contain around 620,000 clones, 85% to 90% of them singletons. The sample is drawn from a study of blood T cell repertoires in COVID-19. Study-level background: Acute-phase and convalescent COVID-19 samples originated in the United States, Italy and Spain. From T cells, B-cell-depleted T cells, or PBMCs came the material, which was cDNA or gDNA.

This CDR3 is built from 13 residues. Germline V gene lookup returns CDR1 LGHNA and CDR2 YSLEER. V was trimmed by 0 bases and J by 0 bases, leaving 2 bases between them. The sequenced material came from peripheral blood. The chain joins TRBV4-3 to TRBJ1-2; D is ambiguous. The source of this sequence is a woman between 18 and 30 years old with acute or convalescent COVID-19. CDR3 protein: CASSQDANYGYTF. In DNA, the CDR3 is TGCGCCAGCAGCCAAGACGCTAACTATGGCTACACCTTC.